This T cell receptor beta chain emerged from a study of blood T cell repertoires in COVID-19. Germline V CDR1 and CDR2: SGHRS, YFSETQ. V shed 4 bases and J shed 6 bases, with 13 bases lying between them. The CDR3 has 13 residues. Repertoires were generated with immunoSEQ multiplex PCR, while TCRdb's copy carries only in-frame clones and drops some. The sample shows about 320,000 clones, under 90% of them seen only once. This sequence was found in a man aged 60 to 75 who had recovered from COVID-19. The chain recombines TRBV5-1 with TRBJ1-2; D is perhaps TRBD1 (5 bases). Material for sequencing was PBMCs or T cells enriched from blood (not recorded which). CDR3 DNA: TGCGCCAGCAGCGAACAGTCAGGGCATGGCTACACCTTC. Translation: CASSEQSGHGYTF.